The TCR beta chain described here comes from a study of T cell responses to AZD1222 COVID-19 vaccine. Trimming cost V 6 bases and J 2 bases; bases outside gene matches: 8. The CDR3 loop spans 15 amino acids. Per germline, CDR1 MNHEY and CDR2 SVGAGI. The method was immunoSEQ multiplex PCR; TCRdb's version includes in-frame clones alone and lacks a portion of them. The sample yields 100,000 to 150,000 clones, 85% to 95% seen once. The source of this sequence is an adult in good health. V gene TRBV6-5 combines with J gene TRBJ2-7; 9 nucleotides align to TRBD1. The sample in question was peripheral blood, obtained on day 0 of AZD1222 vaccination. The CDR3 reads CASSLIQGAAYEQYF. In nucleotides, the CDR3 is TGTGCCAGCAGCCTAATACAGGGGGCGGCCTACGAGCAGTACTTC.